This T cell receptor beta chain appears in the sequencing data of a study of metastatic and nonmetastatic thyroid tumors. TCRdb re-called the PCR reads through MiXCR. This sample carries more than 50,000 clones, approximately 22% of them seen once, and the ten largest clones take 3.5% to 5%. This clone was observed many times. V trimming: 8 bases; J trimming: 6 bases; junction bases outside the gene matches: 6. The germline V gene encodes CDR1 SGHTA and CDR2 FQGNSA. This CDR3 is 12 amino acids long. Thyroid surgery was preceded by no treatment in any patient. The receptor's source is a female donor with papillary thyroid cancer or a benign thyroid nodule (not recorded which). Some clones in this sample may be carry-over from other donors' samples. The sequenced material came from blood. The V and J genes are TRBV7-2 and TRBJ1-2, with TRBD1 matching 7 bases. The CDR3 sequence: CASSGQFDGYTF. CDR3 DNA: TGTGCCAGCTCGGGACAGTTCGATGGCTACACCTTC.